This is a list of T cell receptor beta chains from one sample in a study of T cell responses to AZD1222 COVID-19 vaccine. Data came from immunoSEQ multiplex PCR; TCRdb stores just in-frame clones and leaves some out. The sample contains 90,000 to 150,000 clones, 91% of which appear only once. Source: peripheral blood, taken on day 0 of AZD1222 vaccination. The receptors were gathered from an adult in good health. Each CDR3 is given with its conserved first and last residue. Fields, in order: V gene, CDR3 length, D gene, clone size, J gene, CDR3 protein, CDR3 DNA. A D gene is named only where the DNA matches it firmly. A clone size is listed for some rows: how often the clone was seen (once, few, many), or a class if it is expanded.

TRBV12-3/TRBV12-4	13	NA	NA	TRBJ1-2	CASSQGGNYGYTF	TGTGCCAGCAGCCAAGGGGGGAACTATGGCTACACCTTC
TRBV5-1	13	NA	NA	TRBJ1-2	CASSPSPSYGYTF	TGCGCCAGCAGCCCCTCCCCTAGCTATGGCTACACCTTC
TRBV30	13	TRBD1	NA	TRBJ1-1	CAWSYRGGTEAFF	TGTGCCTGGAGTTACAGGGGTGGTACTGAAGCTTTCTTT
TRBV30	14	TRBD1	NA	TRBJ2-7	CAWRRDRGPYEQYF	TGTGCCTGGAGGCGGGACAGGGGGCCCTACGAGCAGTACTTC
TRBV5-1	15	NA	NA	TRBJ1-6	CASSWDKRNGSPLHF	TGCGCCAGCAGCTGGGACAAAAGGAACGGTTCACCCCTCCACTTT
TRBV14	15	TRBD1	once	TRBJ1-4	CASSQQTGRVTELFF	TGTGCCAGCAGCCAGCAGACAGGGCGGGTCACGGAACTGTTTTTT
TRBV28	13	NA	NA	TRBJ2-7	CASSLGAYYEQYF	TGTGCCAGCAGTTTGGGGGCCTATTACGAGCAGTACTTC
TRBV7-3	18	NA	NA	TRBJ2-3	CASSSGSRGYERTDTQYF	TGTGCCAGCAGCTCTGGCAGCCGGGGCTATGAGCGCACAGATACGCAGTATTTT
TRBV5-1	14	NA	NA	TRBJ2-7	CASSLLRGTYEQYF	TGCGCCAGCAGCTTGTTGAGGGGAACCTACGAGCAGTACTTC
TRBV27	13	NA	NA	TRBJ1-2	CASSFKQGRGYTF	TGTGCCAGCAGTTTTAAGCAGGGGCGAGGCTACACCTTC
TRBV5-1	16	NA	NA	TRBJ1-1	CASSLTPRGRSSEAFF	TGCGCCAGCAGCTTGACGCCCAGGGGCCGTAGCTCTGAAGCTTTCTTT
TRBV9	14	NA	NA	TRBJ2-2	CASSVAPNTGELFF	TGTGCCAGCAGCGTAGCACCTAACACCGGGGAGCTGTTTTTT
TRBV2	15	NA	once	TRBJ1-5	CASSDSLPSNQPQHF	TGTGCCAGCAGTGATAGTCTGCCCAGCAATCAGCCCCAGCATTTT
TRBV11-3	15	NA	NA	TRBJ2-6	CACRRGFSGANVLTF	TGTGCCTGCAGGAGAGGGTTCTCTGGGGCCAACGTCCTGACTTTC
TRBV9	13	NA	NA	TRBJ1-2	CASSVESQGGYTF	TGTGCCAGCAGCGTAGAGAGTCAGGGTGGCTACACCTTC
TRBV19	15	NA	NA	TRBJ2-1	CASRRFGEGNNEQFF	TGTGCCAGTAGGAGGTTCGGTGAGGGAAACAATGAGCAGTTCTTC
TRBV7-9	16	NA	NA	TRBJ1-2	CASSLADYQGVDGYTF	TGTGCCAGCAGCTTAGCGGACTATCAGGGTGTCGATGGCTACACCTTC
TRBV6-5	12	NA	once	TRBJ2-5	CASDTSRETQYF	TGTGCCAGCGATACTAGCCGAGAGACCCAGTACTTC
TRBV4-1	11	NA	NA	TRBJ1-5	CAAGRDQPQHF	TGCGCCGCTGGCAGGGATCAGCCCCAGCATTTT
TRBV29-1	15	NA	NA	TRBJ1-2	CSVESRGNSNYGYTF	TGCAGCGTTGAAAGTCGGGGAAATTCTAACTATGGCTACACCTTC
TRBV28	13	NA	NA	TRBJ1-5	CASSLLQGQPQHF	TGTGCCAGCAGTTTATTACAGGGTCAGCCCCAGCATTTT
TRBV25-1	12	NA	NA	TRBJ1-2	CASSDPGWGYTF	TGTGCCAGCAGTGACCCTGGCTGGGGCTACACCTTC
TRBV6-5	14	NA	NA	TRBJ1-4	CASSYSQGGEKLFF	TGTGCCAGCAGTTACTCACAGGGCGGTGAAAAACTGTTTTTT
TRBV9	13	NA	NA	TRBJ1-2	CASSVADSYGYTF	TGTGCCAGCAGCGTAGCTGACAGCTATGGCTACACCTTC
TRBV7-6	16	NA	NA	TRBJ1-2	CASSLVSSDTNYGYTF	TGTGCCAGCAGCTTAGTTTCGTCTGATACTAACTATGGCTACACCTTC
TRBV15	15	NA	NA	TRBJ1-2	CATSNVDFINYGYTF	TGTGCCACCAGCAACGTAGACTTCATCAACTATGGCTACACCTTC
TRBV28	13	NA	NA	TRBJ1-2	CASLGAGPHGYTF	TGTGCCAGTTTAGGAGCAGGCCCTCATGGCTACACCTTC
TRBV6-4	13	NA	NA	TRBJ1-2	CASSDTGLYGYTF	TGTGCCAGCAGCGATACCGGCCTCTATGGCTACACCTTC